This T cell receptor beta chain derives from a study of identical twins. Broader study findings: Weaker excess twin sharing was observed in beta out-of-frame sequences.

This clonotype was detected ten times or more. Its matching antigen is unknown. TCRdb re-derived calls from the 5' RACE reads in MiXCR, one entry per CDR3 protein. The sample has some 600,000 distinct CDR3 sequences; about 7% are singletons. The V gene lost 2 bases and the J gene lost 1 base, with 10 bases spanning the gap. Germline CDR1 SGHAT, CDR2 FQNNGV. CDR3 size: 15 residues. Another study also made use of these data, one on yellow fever vaccine responses in identical twins.

The chain uses TRBV11-2 and TRBJ2-3; perhaps TRBD2 as D (5 bases). The clonotype originates from a woman between 18 and 29 years old in good health. Sequencing was carried out using PBMCs. The CDR3 reads CASSLSEVRTDTQYF. The DNA of the CDR3 is TGTGCCAGCAGCTTATCGGAGGTCCGCACAGATACGCAGTATTTT. Drawing the rest from reference TRBV11-2 and TRBJ2-3, the complete variable domain is EAGVAQSPRYKIIEKRQSVAFWCNPISGHATLYWYQQILGQGPKLLIQFQNNGVVDDSQLPKDRFSAERLKGVDSTLKIQPAKLEDSAVYLCASSLSEVRTDTQYFGPGTRLTVL.